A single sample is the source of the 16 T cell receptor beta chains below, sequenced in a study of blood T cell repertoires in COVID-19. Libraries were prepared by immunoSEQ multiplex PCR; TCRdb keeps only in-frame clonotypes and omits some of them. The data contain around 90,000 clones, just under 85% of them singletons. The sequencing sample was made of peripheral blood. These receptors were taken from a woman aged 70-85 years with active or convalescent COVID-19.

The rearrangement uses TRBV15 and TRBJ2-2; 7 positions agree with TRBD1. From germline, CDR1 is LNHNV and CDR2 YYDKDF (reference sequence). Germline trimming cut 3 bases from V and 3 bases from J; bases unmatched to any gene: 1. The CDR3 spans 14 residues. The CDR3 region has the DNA TGTGCCACCAGCAGGGACAGGTACACCGGGGAGCTGTTTTTT. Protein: CATSRDRYTGELFF.

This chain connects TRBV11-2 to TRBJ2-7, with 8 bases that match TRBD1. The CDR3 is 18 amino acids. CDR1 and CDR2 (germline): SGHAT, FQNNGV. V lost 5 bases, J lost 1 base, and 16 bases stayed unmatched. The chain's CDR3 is CASSPLARDRGRSYEQYF. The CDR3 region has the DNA TGTGCCAGCAGCCCCCTCGCCCGAGACAGGGGCAGGTCCTACGAGCAGTACTTC.

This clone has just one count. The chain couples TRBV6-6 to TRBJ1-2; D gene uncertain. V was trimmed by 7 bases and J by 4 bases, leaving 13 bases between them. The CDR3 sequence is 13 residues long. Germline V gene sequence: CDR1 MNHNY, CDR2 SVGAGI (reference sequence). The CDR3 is CASNEVRGYGYTF. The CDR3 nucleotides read TGTGCCAGCAATGAGGTGCGAGGCTATGGCTACACCTTC.

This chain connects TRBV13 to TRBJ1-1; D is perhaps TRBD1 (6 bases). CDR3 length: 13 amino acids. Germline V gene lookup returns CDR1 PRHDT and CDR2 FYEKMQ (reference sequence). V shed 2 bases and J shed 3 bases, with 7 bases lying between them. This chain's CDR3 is CASSLNRDTEAFF. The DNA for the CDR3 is TGTGCCAGCAGCTTAAACAGGGACACTGAAGCTTTCTTT.

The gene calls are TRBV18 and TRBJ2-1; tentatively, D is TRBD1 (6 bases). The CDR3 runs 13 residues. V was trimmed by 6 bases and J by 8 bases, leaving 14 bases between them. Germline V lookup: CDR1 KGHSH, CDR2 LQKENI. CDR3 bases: TGTGCCAGCTCGCGAACAGGGATCGATGAGCAGTTCTTC. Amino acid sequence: CASSRTGIDEQFF.

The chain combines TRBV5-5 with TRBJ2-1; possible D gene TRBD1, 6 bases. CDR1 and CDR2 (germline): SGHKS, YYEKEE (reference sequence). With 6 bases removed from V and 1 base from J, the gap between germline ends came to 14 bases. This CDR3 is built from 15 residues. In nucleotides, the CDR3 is TGTGCCAGCACCAGAACAGGGCAATCCTACAATGAGCAGTTCTTC. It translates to CASTRTGQSYNEQFF. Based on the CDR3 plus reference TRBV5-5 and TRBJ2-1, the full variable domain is DAGVTQSPTHLIKTRGQQVTLRCSPISGHKSVSWYQQVLGQGPQFIFQYYEKEERGRGNFPDRFSARQFPNYSSELNVNALLLGDSALYLCASTRTGQSYNEQFFGPGTRLTVL.

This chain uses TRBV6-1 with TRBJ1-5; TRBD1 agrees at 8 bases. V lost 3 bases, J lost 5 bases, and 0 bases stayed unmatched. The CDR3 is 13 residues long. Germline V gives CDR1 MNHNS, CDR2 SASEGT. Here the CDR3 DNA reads TGTGCCAGCAGTGAGACAGGGGATCAGCCCCAGCATTTT. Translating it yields CASSETGDQPQHF.

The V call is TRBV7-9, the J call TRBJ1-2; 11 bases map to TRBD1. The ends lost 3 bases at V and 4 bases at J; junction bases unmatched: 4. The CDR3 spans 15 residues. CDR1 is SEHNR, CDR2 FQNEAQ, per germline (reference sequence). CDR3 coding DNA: TGTGCCAGCAGCTTTGGGACAGGGGGAGCCTATGGCTACACCTTC. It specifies CASSFGTGGAYGYTF.

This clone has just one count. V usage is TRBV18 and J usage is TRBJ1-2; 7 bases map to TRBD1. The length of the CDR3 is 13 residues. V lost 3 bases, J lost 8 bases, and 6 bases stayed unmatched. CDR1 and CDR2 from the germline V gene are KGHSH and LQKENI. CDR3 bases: TGTGCCAGCTCACCCCAGGGGGACCGCGGCTACACCTTC. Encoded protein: CASSPQGDRGYTF.

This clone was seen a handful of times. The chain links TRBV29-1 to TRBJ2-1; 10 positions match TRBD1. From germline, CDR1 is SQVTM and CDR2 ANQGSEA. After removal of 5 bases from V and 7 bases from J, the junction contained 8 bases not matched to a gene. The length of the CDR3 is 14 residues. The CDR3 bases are TGCAGCGTTCATCGACAGGGGGCGGTGAATGAGCAGTTCTTC. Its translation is CSVHRQGAVNEQFF.

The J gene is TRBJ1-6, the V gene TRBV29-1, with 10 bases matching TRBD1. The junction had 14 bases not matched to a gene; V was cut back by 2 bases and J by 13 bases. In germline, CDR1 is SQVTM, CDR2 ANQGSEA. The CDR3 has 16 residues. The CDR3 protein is CSVETGAGQGMAPLHF. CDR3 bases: TGCAGCGTTGAAACTGGTGCGGGACAGGGGATGGCGCCCCTCCACTTT.

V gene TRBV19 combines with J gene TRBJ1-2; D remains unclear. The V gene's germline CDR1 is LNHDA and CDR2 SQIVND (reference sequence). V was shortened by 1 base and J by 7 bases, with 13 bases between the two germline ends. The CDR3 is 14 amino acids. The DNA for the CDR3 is TGTGCCAGTAGTATAGGCAAGCCTCCGGGTGGCTACACCTTC. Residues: CASSIGKPPGGYTF.

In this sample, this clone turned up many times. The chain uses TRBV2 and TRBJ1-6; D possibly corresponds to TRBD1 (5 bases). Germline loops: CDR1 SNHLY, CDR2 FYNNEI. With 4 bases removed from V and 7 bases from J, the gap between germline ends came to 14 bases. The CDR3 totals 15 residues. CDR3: CASSVSEGRNSPLHF. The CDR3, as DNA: TGTGCCAGCAGTGTCTCGGAGGGGAGGAATTCACCCCTCCACTTT. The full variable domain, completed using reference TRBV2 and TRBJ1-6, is EPEVTQTPSHQVTQMGQEVILRCVPISNHLYFYWYRQILGQKVEFLVSFYNNEISEKSEIFDDQFSVERPDGSNFTLKIRSTKLEDSAMYFCASSVSEGRNSPLHFGNGTRLTVT.

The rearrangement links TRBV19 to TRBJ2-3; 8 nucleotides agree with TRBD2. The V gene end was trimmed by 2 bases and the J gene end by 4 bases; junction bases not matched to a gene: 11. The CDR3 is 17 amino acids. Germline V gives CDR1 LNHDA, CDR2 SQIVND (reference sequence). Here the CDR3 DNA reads TGTGCCAGTAGTATAAGGGGTCGCGGGGGGCGGTCAGATACGCAGTATTTT. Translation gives CASSIRGRGGRSDTQYF.

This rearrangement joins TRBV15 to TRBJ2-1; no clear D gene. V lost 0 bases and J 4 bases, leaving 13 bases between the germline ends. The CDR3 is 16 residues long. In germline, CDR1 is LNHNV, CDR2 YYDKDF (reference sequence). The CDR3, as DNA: TGTGCCACCAGCAGAGATCGTCTATCTGATTACAATGAGCAGTTCTTC. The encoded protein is CATSRDRLSDYNEQFF.

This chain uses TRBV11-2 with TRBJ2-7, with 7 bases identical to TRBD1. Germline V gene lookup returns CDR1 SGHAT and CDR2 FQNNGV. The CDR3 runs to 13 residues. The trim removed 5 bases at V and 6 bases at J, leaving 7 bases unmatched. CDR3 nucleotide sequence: TGTGCCAGCAGCGTGGGGACAGTACCCGAGCAGTACTTC. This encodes CASSVGTVPEQYF.